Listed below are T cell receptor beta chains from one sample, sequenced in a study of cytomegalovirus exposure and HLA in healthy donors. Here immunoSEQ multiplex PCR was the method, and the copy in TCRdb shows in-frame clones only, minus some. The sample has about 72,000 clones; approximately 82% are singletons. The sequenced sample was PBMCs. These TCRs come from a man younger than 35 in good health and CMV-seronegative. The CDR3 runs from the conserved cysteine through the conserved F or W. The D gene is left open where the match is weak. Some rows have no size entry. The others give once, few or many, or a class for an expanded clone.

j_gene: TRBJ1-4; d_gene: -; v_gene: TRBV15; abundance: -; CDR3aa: CATSRRDGEKLFF; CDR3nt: TGTGCCACCAGCAGGCGCGACGGGGAAAAACTGTTTTTT
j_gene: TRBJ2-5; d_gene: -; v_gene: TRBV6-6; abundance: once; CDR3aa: CASSLPTGVQETQYF; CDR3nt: TGTGCCAGCAGCCTCCCGACAGGAGTTCAAGAGACCCAGTACTTC
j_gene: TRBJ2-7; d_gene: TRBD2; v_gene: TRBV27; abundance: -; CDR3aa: CASSPTGLAFEQYF; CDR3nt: TGTGCCAGCAGTCCCACGGGACTAGCATTCGAGCAGTACTTC
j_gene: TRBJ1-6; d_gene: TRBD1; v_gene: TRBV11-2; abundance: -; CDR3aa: CASSLGGTGGSPLHF; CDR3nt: TGTGCCAGCAGCTTAGGTGGGACAGGGGGTTCACCCCTCCACTTT
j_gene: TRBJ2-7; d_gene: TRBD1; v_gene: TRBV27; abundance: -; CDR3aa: CASSSGQGYEQYF; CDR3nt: TGTGCCAGCAGCTCTGGACAGGGATACGAGCAGTACTTC
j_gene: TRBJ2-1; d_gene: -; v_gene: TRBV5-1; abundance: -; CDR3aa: CASSLELATYNEQFF; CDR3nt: TGCGCCAGCAGCTTGGAACTAGCCACCTACAATGAGCAGTTCTTC
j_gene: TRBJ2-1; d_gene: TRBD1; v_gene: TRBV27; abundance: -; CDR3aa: CATNRDSHREQFF; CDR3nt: TGTGCCACCAATCGGGACAGTCACCGTGAGCAGTTCTTC
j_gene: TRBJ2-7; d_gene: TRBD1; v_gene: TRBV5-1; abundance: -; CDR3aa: CASSLGQGVYEQYF; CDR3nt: TGCGCCAGCAGCTTGGGACAGGGGGTCTACGAGCAGTACTTC
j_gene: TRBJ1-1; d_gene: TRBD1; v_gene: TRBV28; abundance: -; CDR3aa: CASSLQGTEAFF; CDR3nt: TGTGCCAGCAGTCTACAGGGGACTGAAGCTTTCTTT
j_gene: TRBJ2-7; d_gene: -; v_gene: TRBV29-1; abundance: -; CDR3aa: CSVGQGISYEQYF; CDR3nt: TGCAGCGTTGGTCAGGGGATCTCCTACGAGCAGTACTTC
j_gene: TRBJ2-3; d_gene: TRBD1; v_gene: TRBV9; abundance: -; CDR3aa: CASSARGDSNTDTQYF; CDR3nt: TGTGCCAGCAGCGCGCGTGGGGACAGCAACACAGATACGCAGTATTTT
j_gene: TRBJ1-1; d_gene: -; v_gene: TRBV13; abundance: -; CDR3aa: CVSSSGKSGEGEGEAFF; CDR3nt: TGTGTCAGCAGCTCCGGAAAATCTGGAGAGGGGGAGGGTGAAGCTTTCTTT